This T cell receptor (beta chain) originates from a study of T-cell reconstitution after alpha-beta-depleted transplantation in children. Findings and limits, study-wide: T-cell numbers and diversity, one year after transplant, stemmed largely from T cells that were newly produced. Expanded graft clones, several hundred of them, were reportedly the source of alpha-beta T cells about two months after transplant.

A TCRbeta library incorporating unique molecular identifiers was prepared. TCRdb fed the PCR reads into MiXCR, producing one record per CDR3 protein. In the table there are around 580,000 distinct CDR3 sequences, 23% of which are singletons. This clonotype was counted many times. Antigen: not known. The CDR3 totals 13 residues. V was cut by 6 bases and J by 5 bases, with 13 bases left in between. The germline gives CDR1 SGHTA, CDR2 FQGNSA. This clonotype was sampled from a boy under two years old who had a stem cell transplant for acute myeloid leukemia, so the T cells may come from the graft donor. The sequencing here drew on PBMCs, mostly from graft donor cells, taken 360 days after TCRalphabeta/CD19-depleted stem cell transplant. The rearrangement joins TRBV7-2 to TRBJ2-5; D may be TRBD1 (7 bases). This CDR3 is CASRGGAGETQYF. Here the CDR3 DNA reads TGTGCCAGCAGAGGGGGCGCGGGGGAGACCCAGTACTTC.